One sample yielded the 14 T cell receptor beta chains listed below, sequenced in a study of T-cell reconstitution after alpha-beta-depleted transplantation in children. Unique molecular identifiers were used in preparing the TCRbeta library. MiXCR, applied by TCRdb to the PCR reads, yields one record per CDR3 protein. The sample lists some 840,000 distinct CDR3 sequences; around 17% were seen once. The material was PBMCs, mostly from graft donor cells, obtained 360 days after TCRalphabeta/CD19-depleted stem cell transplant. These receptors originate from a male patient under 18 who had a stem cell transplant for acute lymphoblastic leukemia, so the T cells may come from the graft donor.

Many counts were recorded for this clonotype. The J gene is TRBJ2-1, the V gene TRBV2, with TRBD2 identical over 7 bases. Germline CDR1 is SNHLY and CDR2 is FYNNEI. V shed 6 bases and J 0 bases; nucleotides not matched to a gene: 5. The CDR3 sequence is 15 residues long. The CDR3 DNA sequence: TGTGCCAGCAGGGAGACTAGCTACTCCTACAATGAGCAGTTCTTC. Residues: CASRETSYSYNEQFF.

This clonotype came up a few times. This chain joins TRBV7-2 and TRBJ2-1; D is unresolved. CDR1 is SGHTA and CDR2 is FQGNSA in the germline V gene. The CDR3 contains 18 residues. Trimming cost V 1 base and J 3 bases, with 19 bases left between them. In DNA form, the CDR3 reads TGTGCCAGCAGCTTAGGGCTTGTGGTTTTGGGTAGCTACAATGAGCAGTTCTTC. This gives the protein CASSLGLVVLGSYNEQFF.

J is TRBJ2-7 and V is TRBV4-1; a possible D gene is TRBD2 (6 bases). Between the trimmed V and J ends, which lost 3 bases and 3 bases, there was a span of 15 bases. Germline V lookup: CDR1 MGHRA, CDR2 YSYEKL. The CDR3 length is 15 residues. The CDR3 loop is CASSHDLAEYYEQYF. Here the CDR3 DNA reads TGCGCCAGCAGCCACGACTTAGCGGAGTACTACGAGCAGTACTTC.

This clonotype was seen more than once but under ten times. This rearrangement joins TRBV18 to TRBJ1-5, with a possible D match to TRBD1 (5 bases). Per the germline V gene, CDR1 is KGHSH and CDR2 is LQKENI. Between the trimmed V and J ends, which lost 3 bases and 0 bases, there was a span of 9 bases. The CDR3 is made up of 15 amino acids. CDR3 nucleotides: TGTGCCAGCTCACCGGCAGGGCATAGCAATCAGCCCCAGCATTTT. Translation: CASSPAGHSNQPQHF.

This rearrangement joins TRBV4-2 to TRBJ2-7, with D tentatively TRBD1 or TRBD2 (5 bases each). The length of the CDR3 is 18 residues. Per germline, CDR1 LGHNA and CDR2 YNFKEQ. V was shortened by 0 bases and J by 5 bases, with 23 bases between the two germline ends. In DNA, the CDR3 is TGTGCCAGCAGCCAAGACGAAATGGGGACGGGATTCATAGACGAGCAGTACTTC. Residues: CASSQDEMGTGFIDEQYF.

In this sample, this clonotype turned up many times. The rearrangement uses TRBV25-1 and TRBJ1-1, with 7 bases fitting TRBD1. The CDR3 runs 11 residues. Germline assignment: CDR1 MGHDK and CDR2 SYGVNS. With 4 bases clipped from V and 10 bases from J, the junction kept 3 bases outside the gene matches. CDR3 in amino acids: CASSGHRGAFF. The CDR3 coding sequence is TGTGCCAGCAGTGGCCACAGGGGAGCTTTCTTT. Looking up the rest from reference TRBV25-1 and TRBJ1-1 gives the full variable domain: EADIYQTPRYLVIGTGKKITLECSQTMGHDKMYWYQQDPGMELHLIHYSYGVNSTEKGDLSSESTVSRIRTEHFPLTLESARPSHTSQYLCASSGHRGAFFGQGTRLTVV.

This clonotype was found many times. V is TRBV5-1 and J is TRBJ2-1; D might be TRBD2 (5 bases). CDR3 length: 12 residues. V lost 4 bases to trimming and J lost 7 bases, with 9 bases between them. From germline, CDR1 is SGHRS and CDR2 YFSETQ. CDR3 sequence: CASSGWTNEQFF. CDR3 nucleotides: TGCGCCAGCAGCGGGTGGACTAATGAGCAGTTCTTC.

The DNA of the CDR3 is TGTGCCAGCAGCTTAGGGTCTAGCGGGAGGGCCCGTAGGTACAATGAGCAGTTCTTC. This sequence encodes CASSLGSSGRARRYNEQFF. This sequence joins TRBV11-2 and TRBJ2-1; 12 nucleotides match TRBD2. With V trimmed by 1 base and J by 4 bases, 11 bases remained unmatched. This CDR3 comprises 19 residues. Germline CDR1 reads SGHAT; CDR2 reads FQNNGV. The whole variable domain, filled in from reference TRBV11-2 and TRBJ2-1, reads EAGVAQSPRYKIIEKRQSVAFWCNPISGHATLYWYQQILGQGPKLLIQFQNNGVVDDSQLPKDRFSAERLKGVDSTLKIQPAKLEDSAVYLCASSLGSSGRARRYNEQFFGPGTRLTVL.

The CDR3 sequence is CASPWDSYNEQFF. The CDR3 DNA reads TGTGCCAGCCCTTGGGACAGCTACAATGAGCAGTTCTTC. The rearrangement links TRBV13 to TRBJ2-1; 7 positions match TRBD1. Germline CDR1 PRHDT, CDR2 FYEKMQ (reference sequence). The V segment lost 8 bases and the J segment 3 bases; nucleotides outside the gene matches: 4. The CDR3 has 13 amino acids.

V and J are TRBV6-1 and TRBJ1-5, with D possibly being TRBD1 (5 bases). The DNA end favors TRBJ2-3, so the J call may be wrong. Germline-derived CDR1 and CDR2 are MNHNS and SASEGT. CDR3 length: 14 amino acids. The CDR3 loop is CASSSDRVNQPQYF. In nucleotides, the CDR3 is TGTGCCAGCAGCTCCGACAGAGTCAATCAGCCCCAGTATTTT.

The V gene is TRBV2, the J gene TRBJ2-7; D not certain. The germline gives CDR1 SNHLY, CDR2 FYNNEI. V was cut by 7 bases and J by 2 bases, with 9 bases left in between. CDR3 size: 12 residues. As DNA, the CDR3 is TGTGCCAGCACTGAGCCTCCCTACGAGCAGTACTTC. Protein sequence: CASTEPPYEQYF. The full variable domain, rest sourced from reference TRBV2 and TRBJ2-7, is EPEVTQTPSHQVTQMGQEVILRCVPISNHLYFYWYRQILGQKVEFLVSFYNNEISEKSEIFDDQFSVERPDGSNFTLKIRSTKLEDSAMYFCASTEPPYEQYFGPGTRLTVT.

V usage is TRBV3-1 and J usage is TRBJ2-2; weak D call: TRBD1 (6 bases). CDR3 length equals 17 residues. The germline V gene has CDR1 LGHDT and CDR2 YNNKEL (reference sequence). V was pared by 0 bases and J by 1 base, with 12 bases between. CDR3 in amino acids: CASSQDRAGVNTGELFF. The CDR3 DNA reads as TGTGCCAGCAGCCAAGACCGGGCAGGGGTGAACACCGGGGAGCTGTTTTTT. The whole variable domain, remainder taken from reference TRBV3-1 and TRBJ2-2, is DTAVSQTPKYLVTQMGNDKSIKCEQNLGHDTMYWYKQDSKKFLKIMFSYNNKELIINETVPNRFSPKSPDKAHLNLHINSLELGDSAVYFCASSQDRAGVNTGELFFGEGSRLTVL.

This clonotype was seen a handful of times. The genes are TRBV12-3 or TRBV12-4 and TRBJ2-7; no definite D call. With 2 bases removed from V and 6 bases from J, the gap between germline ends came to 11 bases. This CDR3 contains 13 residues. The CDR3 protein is CASSLTGVGEQYF. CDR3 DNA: TGTGCCAGCAGTTTAACTGGGGTAGGCGAGCAGTACTTC.

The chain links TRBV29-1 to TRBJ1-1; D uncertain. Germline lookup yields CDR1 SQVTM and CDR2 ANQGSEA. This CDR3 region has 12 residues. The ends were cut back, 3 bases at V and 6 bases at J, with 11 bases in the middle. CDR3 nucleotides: TGCAGCGTTGAGTGTGATGGTCCTGAAGCTTTCTTT. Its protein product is CSVECDGPEAFF.